Reported below is one TCR beta chain. These data come from a study of cytomegalovirus exposure and HLA in healthy donors. Method: immunoSEQ multiplex PCR; TCRdb's copy keeps in-frame clones and lacks some. The sample has about 170,000 clones, around 96% seen once. The receptor was derived from a woman in her late teens or twenties in good health and CMV-seronegative. Sequences were obtained from PBMCs.

In DNA form, the CDR3 reads TGTGCCAGCAGCACAGGACTAGCGGGGGGGCCCGGTGAGACCCAGTACTTC. Protein product: CASSTGLAGGPGETQYF. The V call is TRBV11-2, the J call TRBJ2-5, with 15 bases aligning to TRBD2. V shed 5 bases, J shed 5 bases, and the junction held 9 bases outside the gene matches. This CDR3 is built from 17 residues. Germline CDR1 and CDR2: SGHAT and FQNNGV.